The 7 T cell receptor beta chains reported below all come from one sample, sequenced in a study of shared clonotypes between healthy human individuals. TCRdb keeps only in-frame clones here, not all; method: immunoSEQ multiplex PCR. The sample lists some 2,100,000 clones; 95% were seen once. Sequenced: naive CD4+ T cells sorted from blood. The subset denotes: CD45RA+ positively selected. These receptors were taken from a young man in good health.

The chain recombines TRBV10-3 with TRBJ1-3; the D is unclear. Trimming shortened V by 3 bases and J by 0 bases, and 3 bases separated the two germline ends. The CDR3 covers 13 residues. Per germline, CDR1 ENHRY and CDR2 SYGVKD. The CDR3 DNA reads TGTGCCATCAGTGAAATCTCTGGAAACACCATATATTTT. It is translated as CAISEISGNTIYF.

The V and J genes are TRBV6-5 and TRBJ2-7; D possibly corresponds to TRBD1 (5 bases). With 0 bases removed from V and 3 bases from J, the gap between germline ends came to 12 bases. Germline V gene lookup returns CDR1 MNHEY and CDR2 SVGAGI. The CDR3 spans 15 residues. The CDR3 bases are TGTGCCAGCAGTTACTCGCAACTTGACAGCTACGAGCAGTACTTC. Protein: CASSYSQLDSYEQYF.

In its sample, this clone was seen once. The gene calls are TRBV5-5 and TRBJ1-6; D possibly corresponds to TRBD1 (6 bases). Germline V lookup: CDR1 SGHKS, CDR2 YYEKEE (reference sequence). V was pared by 4 bases and J by 8 bases, with 13 bases between. This CDR3 has 14 residues. CDR3 coding DNA: TGTGCCAGCAGCCCAACAGGGTTCGATTCACCCCTCCACTTT. It codes for CASSPTGFDSPLHF. Full variable domain (missing parts from reference TRBV5-5 and TRBJ1-6): DAGVTQSPTHLIKTRGQQVTLRCSPISGHKSVSWYQQVLGQGPQFIFQYYEKEERGRGNFPDRFSARQFPNYSSELNVNALLLGDSALYLCASSPTGFDSPLHFGNGTRLTVT.

V and J are TRBV6-6 and TRBJ2-7; D is possibly TRBD1 or TRBD2 (5 bases each). Per the germline V gene, CDR1 is MNHNY and CDR2 is SVGAGI (reference sequence). Trimming removed 8 bases at V and 5 bases at J, with 13 bases between. CDR3 size: 12 residues. The CDR3 nucleotides are TGTGCCAGCTGGGACGGACTGCACGAGCAGTACTTC. This encodes CASWDGLHEQYF.

This chain joins TRBV9 and TRBJ2-2; 10 nucleotides line up with TRBD2. With V trimmed by 3 bases and J by 1 base, 15 bases remained unmatched. Germline V gene lookup returns CDR1 SGDLS and CDR2 YYNGEE. The CDR3 covers 20 residues. The CDR3 region is CASSAEGLAGDFRNTGELFF. CDR3 DNA sequence: TGTGCCAGCAGCGCCGAGGGGCTAGCGGGGGATTTTAGGAACACCGGGGAGCTGTTTTTT. Looking up the rest from reference TRBV9 and TRBJ2-2 gives the full variable domain: DSGVTQTPKHLITATGQRVTLRCSPRSGDLSVYWYQQSLDQGLQFLIQYYNGEERAKGNILERFSAQQFPDLHSELNLSSLELGDSALYFCASSAEGLAGDFRNTGELFFGEGSRLTVL.

The rearrangement joins TRBV7-9 to TRBJ2-7, with TRBD1 matching 9 bases. V lost 1 base to trimming and J lost 3 bases; unmatched junction nucleotides: 7. This CDR3 comprises 16 residues. The germline V gene encodes CDR1 SEHNR and CDR2 FQNEAQ (reference sequence). CDR3 loop: CASSLDTGTGNYEQYF. The DNA of the CDR3 is TGTGCCAGCAGCTTAGACACCGGGACAGGGAACTACGAGCAGTACTTC.

This sequence joins TRBV5-1 and TRBJ2-7, with 8 bases identical to TRBD1. CDR3 length: 13 residues. V dropped 2 bases and J dropped 7; count of bases not matched to a gene: 5. Germline assignment: CDR1 SGHRS and CDR2 YFSETQ. The CDR3 is CASSFWTGYEQYF. CDR3 bases: TGCGCCAGCAGCTTTTGGACAGGGTATGAGCAGTACTTC. The whole variable domain, filled in from reference TRBV5-1 and TRBJ2-7, reads KAGVTQTPRYLIKTRGQQVTLSCSPISGHRSVSWYQQTPGQGLQFLFEYFSETQRNKGNFPGRFSGRQFSNSRSEMNVSTLELGDSALYLCASSFWTGYEQYFGPGTRLTVT.